This T cell receptor (beta chain) is drawn from a study of post-analysis software for immune sequencing data. Background on the study: Several disease courses (relapsing-remitting, secondary progressive and progressive-relapsing) of multiple sclerosis were included.

General study findings and limits: Comparison of patients with controls showed four or five TRBV segments more frequent in patients, TRBV5-6, TRBV5-1 and TRBV20-1 among them.

The CDR3 length is 14 residues. The V end was cut by 4 bases, the J end by 0 bases, with 9 bases between. Germline values: CDR1 SQVTM, CDR2 ANQGSEA. The authors incorporated unique molecular identifiers into the TCR beta cDNA libraries. Using its own MiXCR run on the PCR reads, TCRdb lists one record per CDR3 protein. The table includes about 820,000 distinct CDR3 sequences, roughly 50% detected once. With regard to this clonotype: Its antigen is undetermined.

The sequencing input was blood. The TCR sequence derives from a girl aged 5 to 17 with multiple sclerosis. The gene calls are TRBV29-1 and TRBJ2-2, with D possibly TRBD1 on 5 matching bases. CDR3 DNA sequence: TGCAGCGTTGGGGGCGGACCGAACACCGGGGAGCTGTTTTTT. Its protein is CSVGGGPNTGELFF.